The 20 T cell receptor beta chains below all came from one sample that was sequenced in a study of human T cells and chemical hapten exposure. Regarding time point: patch test 2, 6 weeks after DPC sensitization. Described treatment: therapeutic diphenylcyclopropenone sensitization with weekly scalp DPC. TCRdb re-called the RACE reads with MiXCR, one entry per CDR3 protein. Altogether 330,000 or so distinct CDR3 sequences are present, roughly 6.3% being singletons, with the ten largest covering about 5%. This specimen consisted of whole blood, obtained in connection with sensitization to the hapten diphenylcyclopropenone (DPC). The receptors derive from a woman between 18 and 30 years old with alopecia areata. Some clones in this sample may be carry-over from other donors' samples.

This clonotype was observed many times. The chain combines TRBV9 with TRBJ2-2; TRBD1 or TRBD2 may be the D gene (5 bases each). The V end was cut by 3 bases, the J end by 7 bases, with 25 bases between. CDR1 is SGDLS and CDR2 is YYNGEE in the germline V gene. There are 18 residues in the CDR3. In DNA form, the CDR3 reads TGTGCCAGCAGCGCAGAGGGGCTAGACTCCTCCTTTAACGGGGAGCTGTTTTTT. Residues: CASSAEGLDSSFNGELFF.

This clonotype was seen many times. The rearrangement uses TRBV6-1 and TRBJ1-5; no firm D call. Trimming removed 0 bases at V and 6 bases at J, with 18 bases between. This CDR3 comprises 17 residues. In germline, CDR1 is MNHNS, CDR2 SASEGT. The DNA for the CDR3 is TGTGCCAGCAGTGAAGCGCAGGTCGGTTCTTTCGGTCAGCCCCAGCATTTT. Translating it yields CASSEAQVGSFGQPQHF.

This chain uses TRBV15 with TRBJ2-4; possibly TRBD2 for D (6 bases). CDR1 is LNHNV, CDR2 YYDKDF, per germline (reference sequence). CDR3 length equals 15 residues. Trimming took 1 base from V and 3 from J, leaving 10 bases between them. The CDR3 sequence is CATSRVLSGKNIQYF. In DNA, the CDR3 is TGTGCCACCAGCAGAGTCCTTAGCGGCAAAAACATTCAGTACTTC.

This clonotype was seen a handful of times. The chain couples TRBV20-1 to TRBJ2-3; D is ambiguous. CDR1 is DFQATT, CDR2 SNEGSKA, per germline (reference sequence). The CDR3 is 14 amino acids. The germline V and J ends were trimmed by 0 bases and 5 bases, with 12 bases remaining between them. Written as DNA, the CDR3 is TGCAGTGCTAGAGATGTCGATTTGCGAGATACGCAGTATTTT. It yields the protein CSARDVDLRDTQYF.

This clonotype has ten or more counts. V is TRBV3-1 and J is TRBJ1-2; D is undetermined. CDR3 size: 12 residues. CDR1 is LGHDT, CDR2 YNNKEL, per germline (reference sequence). Trimming took off 2 bases at V and 3 bases at J, with 4 bases between the two ends. CDR3 region: CASSQPHYGYTF. DNA for the CDR3: TGTGCCAGCAGCCAACCCCACTATGGCTACACCTTC.

This clonotype was seen many times. The chain joins TRBV12-3 or TRBV12-4 to TRBJ1-1; D unresolved. Trimming took off 1 base at V and 6 bases at J, with 12 bases between the two ends. CDR3 size: 14 residues. The CDR3 DNA is TGTGCCAGCAGTTTAGGGGGAGCCTTCCCTGAAGCTTTCTTT. Translated: CASSLGGAFPEAFF.

This clonotype was counted ten times or more. The genes are TRBV12-5 and TRBJ2-5, with D possibly matching TRBD2 (5 bases). The CDR3 length is 13 residues. CDR1 is LGHNT, CDR2 FRNRAP, per germline. Trimming removed 0 bases at V and 10 bases at J, with 12 bases between. CDR3 bases: TGTGCTAGTGGTTTGGTAGGACTCCCGGGCCAGTACTTC. Translation: CASGLVGLPGQYF.

This clonotype showed up many times. CDR3 bases: TGTGCCAGCAGCTCGACAGGGCCGGACGAGCAGTACTTC. It specifies CASSSTGPDEQYF. The gene calls are TRBV5-6 and TRBJ2-7, with TRBD1 matching over 7 bases. The germline gives CDR1 SGHDT, CDR2 YYEEEE. J gave up 5 bases and V 3 bases, and 5 bases lay outside the gene matches. This CDR3 has 13 amino acids.

This clonotype was seen a few times. J is TRBJ2-5 and V is TRBV3-1; D is perhaps TRBD2 (5 bases). This CDR3 has 13 residues. Germline CDR1 is LGHDT and CDR2 is YNNKEL (reference sequence). V was pared by 1 base and J by 4 bases, with 7 bases between. Here the CDR3 DNA reads TGTGCCAGCAGCCAAGCAGCGGCAGAGACCCAGTACTTC. It encodes CASSQAAAETQYF.

This clonotype appeared many times. The chain joins TRBV9 to TRBJ1-1, with D perhaps matching TRBD1 (6 bases). The CDR3 extends over 15 amino acids. V was pared by 4 bases and J by 5 bases, with 18 bases between. Germline-derived CDR1 and CDR2 are SGDLS and YYNGEE. The CDR3 spells CASSPRSQGTTEAFF. In nucleotides, the CDR3 is TGTGCCAGCAGCCCACGATCACAGGGAACAACTGAAGCTTTCTTT.

This clonotype was observed many times. This chain uses TRBV29-1 with TRBJ1-2; D unresolved. CDR1 is SQVTM and CDR2 is ANQGSEA in the germline V gene. The CDR3 loop spans 13 amino acids. The ends were cut back, 6 bases at V and 0 bases at J, with 11 bases in the middle. The CDR3 DNA follows: TGCAGCGTCCGAGGCGGGGCTAACTATGGCTACACCTTC. Translating gives CSVRGGANYGYTF.

There are many counts of this clonotype. The chain is built from TRBV11-3 and TRBJ2-7; D unclear. CDR1 SGHNT and CDR2 YENEEA come from the germline V gene. V lost 3 bases and J 2 bases, leaving 8 bases between the germline ends. The CDR3 has 13 residues. As DNA, the CDR3 is TGTGCCAGCAGCTTGTCACAAGCCTACGAGCAGTACTTC. Protein sequence: CASSLSQAYEQYF.

This clonotype was recorded at least ten times. This chain uses TRBV10-3 with TRBJ1-2, with TRBD1 matching over 10 bases. The CDR3 has 14 amino acids. V was pared by 6 bases and J by 8 bases, with 9 bases of the junction left unmatched. Germline CDR1 and CDR2: ENHRY and SYGVKD. CDR3 DNA: TGTGCCATCAGCCCCGGGACAGGGGAGTTCGGCTACACCTTC. This gives the protein CAISPGTGEFGYTF.

The genes are TRBV7-2 and TRBJ2-1; D might be TRBD2 (7 bases). Per germline, CDR1 SGHTA and CDR2 FQGNSA. CDR3 length equals 15 residues. V was clipped by 5 bases and J by 8 bases, with 19 bases between them. The CDR3 region has the DNA TGTGCCAGCAGCCCCCCCGGGGGGCCTCTCTATGAGCAGTTCTTC. Translation gives CASSPPGGPLYEQFF.

This clonotype showed up just a few times. The chain carries TRBV2 and TRBJ2-7; maybe TRBD1 (5 bases). CDR1 and CDR2 (germline): SNHLY, FYNNEI. This CDR3 contains 14 residues. Trimming took 2 bases from V and 3 from J, leaving 11 bases between them. The CDR3 DNA reads TGTGCCAGCAGTGAACGAGACAGCTACTACGAGCAGTACTTC. Protein: CASSERDSYYEQYF.

This clonotype was detected ten times or more. The V and J genes are TRBV6-5 and TRBJ1-3; D might be TRBD1 (6 bases). Trimming removed 5 bases at V and 2 bases at J, with 13 bases between. The CDR3 has 15 amino acids. CDR1 and CDR2 (germline): MNHEY, SVGAGI. CDR3 sequence: CASSPQGSPGNTIYF. The CDR3 nucleotides are TGTGCCAGCAGTCCGCAGGGGTCTCCTGGAAACACCATATATTTT.

This clonotype was seen many times. The V gene is TRBV7-9, the J gene TRBJ1-1; no reliable D call. The germline V and J ends were trimmed by 7 bases and 3 bases, with 15 bases remaining between them. Germline CDR1 and CDR2: SEHNR and FQNEAQ (reference sequence). This CDR3 has 14 amino acids. CDR3 sequence reads: CASTLSASDTEAFF. CDR3 coding DNA: TGTGCCAGCACCCTAAGTGCCTCGGACACTGAAGCTTTCTTT.

V usage is TRBV6-5 and J usage is TRBJ1-1, with D possibly TRBD1 on 5 matching bases. V was trimmed by 2 bases and J by 4 bases, leaving 11 bases between them. Germline V gene data show CDR1 as MNHEY and CDR2 as SVGAGI. The CDR3 covers 14 residues. DNA of the CDR3: TGTGCCAGCAGTTACCGGGGTCAGGGCACTGAAGCTTTCTTT. Translated, it gives CASSYRGQGTEAFF.

There are many counts of this clonotype. The gene calls are TRBV18 and TRBJ2-5; D is ambiguous. CDR3 length: 13 residues. Germline V lookup: CDR1 KGHSH, CDR2 LQKENI. V dropped 0 bases and J dropped 4 bases, with 6 bases sitting between them. The CDR3 region is CASSPPSGETQYF. The CDR3 DNA is TGTGCCAGCTCACCACCCTCAGGAGAGACCCAGTACTTC.

This clonotype occurred many times. The V and J genes are TRBV27 and TRBJ1-1, with D maybe TRBD1 (6 bases). The CDR3 runs to 16 residues. Germline CDR1 is MNHEY and CDR2 is SMNVEV (reference sequence). Trimming shortened V by 4 bases and J by 5 bases, and 20 bases separated the two germline ends. CDR3 sequence: CASSSSTGPRGTEAFF. The CDR3, as DNA: TGTGCCAGCAGTTCCTCTACAGGGCCGCGGGGAACTGAAGCTTTCTTT.